Shown below are 4 T cell receptor beta chains from a single sample sequenced in a study of shared clonotypes between healthy human individuals. Method: immunoSEQ multiplex PCR; TCRdb's copy keeps in-frame clones and lacks some. The sample consists of over 2 million clones, just under 95% of them appearing once. Naive CD8 isolation took CD45RO-negative cells positively selected for CCR7 and excluded terminally differentiated effector memory CD45RA+ cells. The sample was naive CD8+ T cells sorted from blood. The source of these receptors is a man between 18 and 35 years old in good health.

The V call is TRBV30, the J call TRBJ2-3; either TRBD1 or TRBD2 may supply D (5 bases each). The CDR3 contains 14 residues. Germline V gene sequence: CDR1 GTSNPN, CDR2 SVGIG (reference sequence). The V end lost 4 bases, the J end lost 0 bases, and 11 bases lay between the germline ends. The CDR3 sequence is CAWNTGPSTDTQYF. For the CDR3, the DNA is TGTGCCTGGAATACGGGACCCAGCACAGATACGCAGTATTTT.

This rearrangement joins TRBV5-6 to TRBJ2-7; D unclear. The germline gives CDR1 SGHDT, CDR2 YYEEEE. There are 14 residues in the CDR3. V lost 4 bases to trimming and J lost 7 bases, with 18 bases between them. The CDR3 spells CASSLLYGTSEQYF. For the CDR3, the DNA is TGTGCCAGCAGCCTCTTATATGGAACCTCTGAGCAGTACTTC.

This sequence joins TRBV28 and TRBJ2-7; the match to TRBD1 covers 7 bases. J was trimmed by 0 bases and V by 6 bases; bases with no gene match: 8. Germline V gives CDR1 MDHEN, CDR2 SYDVKM. The CDR3 is made up of 15 amino acids. The CDR3 coding sequence is TGTGCCAGCAGCCCTAACAGGGGAAGCTCCTACGAGCAGTACTTC. Encoded protein: CASSPNRGSSYEQYF.

V usage is TRBV13 and J usage is TRBJ1-1; 7 bases line up with TRBD1. Germline V gene sequence: CDR1 PRHDT, CDR2 FYEKMQ (reference sequence). V gave up 1 base and J gave up 2 bases; unmatched junction bases: 4. The CDR3 runs to 15 residues. CDR3 protein: CASSLVSGGNTEAFF. The DNA for the CDR3 is TGTGCCAGCAGCTTAGTATCAGGGGGAAACACTGAAGCTTTCTTT.